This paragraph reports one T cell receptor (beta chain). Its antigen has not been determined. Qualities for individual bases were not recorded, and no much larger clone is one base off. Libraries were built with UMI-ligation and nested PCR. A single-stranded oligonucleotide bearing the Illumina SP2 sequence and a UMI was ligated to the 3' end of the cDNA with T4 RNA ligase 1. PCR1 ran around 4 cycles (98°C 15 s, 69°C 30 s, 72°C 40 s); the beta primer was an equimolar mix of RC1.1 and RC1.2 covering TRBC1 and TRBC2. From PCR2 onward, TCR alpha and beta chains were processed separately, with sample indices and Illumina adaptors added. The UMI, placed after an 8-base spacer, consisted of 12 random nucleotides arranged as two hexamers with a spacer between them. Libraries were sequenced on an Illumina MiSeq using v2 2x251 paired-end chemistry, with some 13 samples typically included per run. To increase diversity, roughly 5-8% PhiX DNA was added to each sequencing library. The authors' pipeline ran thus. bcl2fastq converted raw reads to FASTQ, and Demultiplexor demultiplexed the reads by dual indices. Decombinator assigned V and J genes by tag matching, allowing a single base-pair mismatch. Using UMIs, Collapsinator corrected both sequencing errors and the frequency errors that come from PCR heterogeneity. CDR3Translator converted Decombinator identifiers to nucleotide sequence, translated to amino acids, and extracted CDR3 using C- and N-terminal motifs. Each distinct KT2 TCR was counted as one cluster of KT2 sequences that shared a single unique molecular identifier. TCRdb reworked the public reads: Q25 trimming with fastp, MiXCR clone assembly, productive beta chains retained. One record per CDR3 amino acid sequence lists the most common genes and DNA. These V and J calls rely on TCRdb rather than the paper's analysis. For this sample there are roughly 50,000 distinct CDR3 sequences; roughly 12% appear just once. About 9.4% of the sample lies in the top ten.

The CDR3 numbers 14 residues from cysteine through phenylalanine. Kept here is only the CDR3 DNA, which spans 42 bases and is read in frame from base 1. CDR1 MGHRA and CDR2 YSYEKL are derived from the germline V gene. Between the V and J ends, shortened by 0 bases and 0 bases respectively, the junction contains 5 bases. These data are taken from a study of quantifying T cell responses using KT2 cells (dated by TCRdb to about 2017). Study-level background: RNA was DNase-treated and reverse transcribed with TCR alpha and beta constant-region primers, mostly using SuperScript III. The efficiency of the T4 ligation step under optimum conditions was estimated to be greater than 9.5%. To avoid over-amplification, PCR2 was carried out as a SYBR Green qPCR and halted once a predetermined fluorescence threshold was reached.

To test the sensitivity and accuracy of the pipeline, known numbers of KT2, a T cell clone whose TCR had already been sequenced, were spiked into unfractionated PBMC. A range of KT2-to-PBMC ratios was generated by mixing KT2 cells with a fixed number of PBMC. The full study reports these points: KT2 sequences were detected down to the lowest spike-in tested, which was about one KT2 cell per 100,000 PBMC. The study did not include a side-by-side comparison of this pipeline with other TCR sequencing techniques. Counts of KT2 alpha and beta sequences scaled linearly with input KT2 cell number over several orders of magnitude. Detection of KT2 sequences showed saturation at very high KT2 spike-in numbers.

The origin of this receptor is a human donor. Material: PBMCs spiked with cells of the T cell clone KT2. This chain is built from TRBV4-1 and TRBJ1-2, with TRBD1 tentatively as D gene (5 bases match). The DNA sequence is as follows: TGCGCCAGCAGCCAAGACAGGGCTAACTATGGCTACACCTTC. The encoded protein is CASSQDRANYGYTF.